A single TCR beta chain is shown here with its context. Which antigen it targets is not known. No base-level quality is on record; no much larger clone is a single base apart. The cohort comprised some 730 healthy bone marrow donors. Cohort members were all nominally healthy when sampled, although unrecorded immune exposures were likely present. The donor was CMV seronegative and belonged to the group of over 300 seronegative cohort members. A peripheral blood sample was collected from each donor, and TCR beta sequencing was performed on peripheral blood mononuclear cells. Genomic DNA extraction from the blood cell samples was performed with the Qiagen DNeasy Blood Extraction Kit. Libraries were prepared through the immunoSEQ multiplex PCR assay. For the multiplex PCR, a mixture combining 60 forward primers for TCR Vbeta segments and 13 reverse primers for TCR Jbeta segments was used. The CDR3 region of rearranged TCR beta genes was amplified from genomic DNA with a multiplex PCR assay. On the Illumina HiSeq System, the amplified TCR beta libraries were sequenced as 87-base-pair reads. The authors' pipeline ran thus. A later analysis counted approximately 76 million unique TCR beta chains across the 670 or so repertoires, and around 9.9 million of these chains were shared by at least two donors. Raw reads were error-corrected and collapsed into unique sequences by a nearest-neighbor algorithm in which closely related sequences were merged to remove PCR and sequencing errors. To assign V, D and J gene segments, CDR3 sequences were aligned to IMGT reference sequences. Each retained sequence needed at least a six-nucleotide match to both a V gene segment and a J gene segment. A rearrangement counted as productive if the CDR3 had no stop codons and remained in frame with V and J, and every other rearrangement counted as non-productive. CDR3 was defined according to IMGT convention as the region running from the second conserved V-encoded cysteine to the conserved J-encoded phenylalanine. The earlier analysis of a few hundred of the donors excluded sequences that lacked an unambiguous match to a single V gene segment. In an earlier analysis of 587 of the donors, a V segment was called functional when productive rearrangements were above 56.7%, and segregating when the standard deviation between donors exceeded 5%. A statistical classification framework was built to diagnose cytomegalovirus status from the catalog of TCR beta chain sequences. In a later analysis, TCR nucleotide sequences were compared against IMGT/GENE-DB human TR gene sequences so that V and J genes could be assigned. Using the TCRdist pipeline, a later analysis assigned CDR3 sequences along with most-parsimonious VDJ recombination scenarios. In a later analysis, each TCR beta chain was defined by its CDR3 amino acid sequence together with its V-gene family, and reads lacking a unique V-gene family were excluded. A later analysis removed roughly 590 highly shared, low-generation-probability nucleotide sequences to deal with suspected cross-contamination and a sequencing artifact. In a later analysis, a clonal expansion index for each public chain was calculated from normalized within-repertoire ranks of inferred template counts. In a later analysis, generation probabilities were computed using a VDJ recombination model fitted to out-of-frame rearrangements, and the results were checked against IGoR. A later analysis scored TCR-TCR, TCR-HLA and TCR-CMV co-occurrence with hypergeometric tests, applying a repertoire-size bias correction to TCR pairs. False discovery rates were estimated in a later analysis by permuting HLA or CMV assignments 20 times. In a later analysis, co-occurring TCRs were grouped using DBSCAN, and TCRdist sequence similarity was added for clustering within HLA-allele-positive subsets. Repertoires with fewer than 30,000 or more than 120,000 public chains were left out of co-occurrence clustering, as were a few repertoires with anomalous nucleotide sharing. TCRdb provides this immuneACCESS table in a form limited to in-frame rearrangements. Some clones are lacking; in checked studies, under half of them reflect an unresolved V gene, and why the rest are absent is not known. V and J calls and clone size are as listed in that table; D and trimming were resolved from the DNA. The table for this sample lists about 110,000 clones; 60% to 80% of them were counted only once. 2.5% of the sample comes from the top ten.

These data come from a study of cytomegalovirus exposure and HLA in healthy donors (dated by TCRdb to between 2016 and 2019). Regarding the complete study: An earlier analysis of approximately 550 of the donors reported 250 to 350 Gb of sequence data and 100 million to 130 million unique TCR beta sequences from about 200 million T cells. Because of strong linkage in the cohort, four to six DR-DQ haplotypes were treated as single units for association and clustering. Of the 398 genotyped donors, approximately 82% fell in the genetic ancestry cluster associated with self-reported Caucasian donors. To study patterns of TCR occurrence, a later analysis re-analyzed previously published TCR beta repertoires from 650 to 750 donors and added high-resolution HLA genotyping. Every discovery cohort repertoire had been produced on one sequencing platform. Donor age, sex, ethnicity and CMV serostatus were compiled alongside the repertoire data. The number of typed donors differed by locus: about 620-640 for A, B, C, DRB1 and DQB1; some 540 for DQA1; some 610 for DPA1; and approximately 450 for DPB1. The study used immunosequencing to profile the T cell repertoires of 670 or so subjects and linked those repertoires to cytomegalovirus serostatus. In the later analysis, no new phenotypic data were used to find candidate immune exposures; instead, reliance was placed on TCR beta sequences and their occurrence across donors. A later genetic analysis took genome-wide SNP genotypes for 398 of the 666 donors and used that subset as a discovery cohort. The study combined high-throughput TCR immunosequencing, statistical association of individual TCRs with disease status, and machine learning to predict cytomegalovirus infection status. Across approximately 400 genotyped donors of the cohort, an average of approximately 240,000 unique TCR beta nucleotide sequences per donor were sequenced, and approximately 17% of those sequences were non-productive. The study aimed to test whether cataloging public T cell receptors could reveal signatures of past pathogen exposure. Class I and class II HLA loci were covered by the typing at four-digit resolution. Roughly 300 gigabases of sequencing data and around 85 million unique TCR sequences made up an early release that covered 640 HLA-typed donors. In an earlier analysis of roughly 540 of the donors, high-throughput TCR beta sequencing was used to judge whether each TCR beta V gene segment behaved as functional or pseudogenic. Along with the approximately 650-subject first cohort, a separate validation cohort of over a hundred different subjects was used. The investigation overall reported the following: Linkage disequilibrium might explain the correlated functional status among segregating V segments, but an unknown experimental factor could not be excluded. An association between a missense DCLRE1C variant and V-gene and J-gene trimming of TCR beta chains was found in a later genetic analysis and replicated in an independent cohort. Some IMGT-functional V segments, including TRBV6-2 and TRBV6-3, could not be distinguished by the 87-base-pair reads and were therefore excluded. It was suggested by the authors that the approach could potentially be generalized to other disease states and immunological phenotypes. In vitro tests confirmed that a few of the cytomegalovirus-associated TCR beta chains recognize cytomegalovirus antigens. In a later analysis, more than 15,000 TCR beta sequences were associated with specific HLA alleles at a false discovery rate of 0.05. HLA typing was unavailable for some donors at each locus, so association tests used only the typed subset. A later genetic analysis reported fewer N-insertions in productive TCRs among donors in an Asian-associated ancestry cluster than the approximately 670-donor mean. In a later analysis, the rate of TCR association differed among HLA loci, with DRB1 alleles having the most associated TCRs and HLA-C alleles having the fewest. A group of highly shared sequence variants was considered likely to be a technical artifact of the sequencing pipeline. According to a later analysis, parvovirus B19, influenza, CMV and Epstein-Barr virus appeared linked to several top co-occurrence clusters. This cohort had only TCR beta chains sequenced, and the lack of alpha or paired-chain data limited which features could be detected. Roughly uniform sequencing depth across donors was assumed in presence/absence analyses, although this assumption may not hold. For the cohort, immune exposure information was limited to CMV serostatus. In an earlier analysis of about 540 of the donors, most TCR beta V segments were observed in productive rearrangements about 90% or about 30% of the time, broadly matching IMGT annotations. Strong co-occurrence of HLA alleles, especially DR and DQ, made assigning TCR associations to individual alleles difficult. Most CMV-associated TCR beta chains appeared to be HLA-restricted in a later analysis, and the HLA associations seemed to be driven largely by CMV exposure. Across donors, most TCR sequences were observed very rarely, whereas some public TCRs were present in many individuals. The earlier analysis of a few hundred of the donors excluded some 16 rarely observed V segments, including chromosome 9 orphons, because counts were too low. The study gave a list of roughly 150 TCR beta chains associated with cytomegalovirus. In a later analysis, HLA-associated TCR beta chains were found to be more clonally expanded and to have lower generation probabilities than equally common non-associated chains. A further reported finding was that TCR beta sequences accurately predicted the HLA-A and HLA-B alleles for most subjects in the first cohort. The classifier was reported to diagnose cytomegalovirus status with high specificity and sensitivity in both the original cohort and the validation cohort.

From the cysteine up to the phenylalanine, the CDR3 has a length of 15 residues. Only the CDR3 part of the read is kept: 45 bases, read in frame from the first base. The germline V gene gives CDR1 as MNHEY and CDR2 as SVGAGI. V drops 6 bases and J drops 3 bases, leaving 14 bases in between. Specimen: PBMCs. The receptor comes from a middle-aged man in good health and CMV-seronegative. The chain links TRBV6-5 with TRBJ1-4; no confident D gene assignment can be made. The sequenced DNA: TGTGCCAGCAGGCCAACAAGGAGCCCTAATGAAAAACTGTTTTTT. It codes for CASRPTRSPNEKLFF.